This record covers a single T cell receptor (beta chain). This clonotype occurred many times. There is no known antigen for this receptor. Base qualities were left out, and no much larger clone turns up one base away. The sample belongs to a study of spatial heterogeneity in lung cancer (dated by TCRdb to between 2018 and 2021). Background on the whole study: More beta-chain than alpha-chain transcripts were consistently detected, likely reflecting higher beta-chain transcript abundance. In the raw uncorrected reads, each unique combination of TCR and UMI appeared more than ten times on average. In non-small cell lung cancer, the study made a quantitative comparison of TCR alpha and beta repertoires among multiple tumor regions, matched nontumor lung and blood. The study linked features of the TCR repertoire to counts of nonsynonymous mutations, which were determined by whole-exome sequencing of tumor tissue. Both alpha and beta chains were TCR-sequenced in samples taken at surgery, namely 220 tumor regions, around 64 matched nontumor lung samples and about 54 PBMC samples. The full study reports these points: Ubiquitous expanded tumor TCRs were detected in blood more often at tumor resection than at routine follow-up. Confirming at a functional level the hypothesis that regional TCRs recognize regional mutations was considered to require additional single-cell paired TCR alpha and beta sequencing.

The library was built by means of 5' RACE. Instrument used: NextSeq 500. In the TCR library protocol, a unique molecular identifier was attached to each TCR cDNA molecule so that PCR and sequencing errors could be corrected. The study's processing was this. TCR identification, UMI-based error correction and CDR3 extraction were all carried out with Decombinator tools. Expanded TCRs were defined as those above a frequency of 2 per 1,000, corresponding to the top 1% of the tumor frequency distribution. Rényi diversity was computed with the R vegan package after subsampling each repertoire 100 times to 5,000 TCRs. CDR3 similarity networks were built from amino acid triplet string-kernel similarity, with CDR3s being connected when pairwise similarity was above 0.82. TCRdb took the public reads, trimmed them with fastp at Q25, ran MiXCR for clone calling and kept in-frame beta chains. Rows with one shared CDR3 protein collapse into an entry with the most common genes and DNA. These V and J calls are TCRdb output, not the study's own analysis. This sample comprises 60,000 to 75,000 distinct CDR3 sequences, about 6.6% of them detected only once. Together, the top ten hold around 15% of the sample.

What this sample's time point label stands for: sample taken at primary tumor resection. Donors were approximately 72 patients with early-stage, untreated non-small cell lung cancer from the lung TRACERx cohort. Whole RNA extracted from tumor and nontumor lung tissue, or from cryopreserved PBMC samples, was used for TCR sequencing without cell sorting. Only patients with enough RNA available from two or more tumor regions were chosen for TCR sequencing. Trimming takes 5 bases from V and 6 bases from J, and the germline ends sit 19 bases apart. CDR3 length: 15 amino acids, cysteine to phenylalanine. Only CDR3 DNA remains: 45 bases, in frame from the first base. The germline V gene yields SGHTA for CDR1 and FQGNSA for CDR2.

The chain links TRBV7-2 with TRBJ1-2; the D gene is possibly TRBD1, with 5 bases matching. The sequence was obtained from a female donor with early-stage non-small cell lung cancer. The specimen comprised PBMCs, sampled at surgery. The CDR3: CASSLDSAVGDGYTF. The DNA sequence is given as TGTGCCAGCAGCCTCGACAGTGCCGTTGGGGATGGCTACACCTTC.